The 9 T cell receptor beta chains reported below all come from one sample, sequenced in a study of human T cells and chemical hapten exposure (dated by TCRdb to the early 2020s). What this sample's time point label stands for: pre-sensitization, week 0. The treatment or condition label, as the study defines it: therapeutic diphenylcyclopropenone sensitization with weekly scalp DPC. The library was obtained by RACE. The instrument given in TCRdb is NextSeq 500. TCRdb reprocessing: public reads trimmed at Q25 with fastp, clones called with MiXCR, in-frame beta chains kept. Merged by CDR3 protein, the rows form single entries marked with the most common genes and DNA. The sample contains about 120,000 distinct CDR3 sequences, approximately 12% of them found a single time. The biggest ten clones account for approximately 3% of the sample. The input for sequencing was whole blood, taken in connection with sensitization to the hapten diphenylcyclopropenone (DPC). These receptors all come from a woman in her late teens or twenties with alopecia areata. Some clones in this sample may be carry-over from other donors' samples.

The chain uses TRBV20-1 and TRBJ1-1; maybe TRBD1 (6 bases). Trimming left V 6 bases short and J 1 base short, with 15 bases between. The CDR3 loop spans 14 amino acids. Germline V gene sequence: CDR1 DFQATT, CDR2 SNEGSKA (reference sequence). The chain's CDR3 is CSATDWGRNTEAFF. CDR3 in DNA: TGCAGTGCGACAGACTGGGGGCGGAACACTGAAGCTTTCTTT.

This clonotype has ten or more counts. V usage is TRBV9 and J usage is TRBJ1-2; D perhaps matches TRBD1 (5 bases). The CDR3 runs to 15 residues. Looked up from germline, CDR1 is SGDLS and CDR2 is YYNGEE. V lost 4 bases, J lost 0 bases, and 13 bases lay in between. The CDR3: CASSPGGTANYGYTF. The CDR3 DNA sequence: TGTGCCAGCAGCCCAGGCGGGACCGCTAACTATGGCTACACCTTC.

This clonotype has only a few counts. This chain joins TRBV19 and TRBJ2-6; D is unresolved. This CDR3 has 16 residues. Germline V gene data show CDR1 as LNHDA and CDR2 as SQIVND (reference sequence). V lost 0 bases to trimming and J lost 0 bases, with 6 bases between them. The CDR3 nucleotides read TGTGCCAGTAGTATAGATGATACCTCTGGGGCCAACGTCCTGACTTTC. Amino acid sequence: CASSIDDTSGANVLTF.

Only one count was recorded for this clonotype. This sequence joins TRBV29-1 and TRBJ2-5, with D perhaps assigned TRBD1 or TRBD2 (5 bases each). This CDR3 contains 12 residues. Trimming cost V 7 bases and J 4 bases, with 13 bases left between them. The germline V gene has CDR1 SQVTM and CDR2 ANQGSEA. The CDR3 is CSAGGGGETQYF. In DNA, the CDR3 is TGCAGCGCTGGGGGTGGAGGAGAGACCCAGTACTTC.

The V gene is TRBV29-1, the J gene TRBJ2-3, with 12 bases aligning to TRBD2. V shed 0 bases and J 7 bases; nucleotides not matched to a gene: 8. The CDR3 runs to 16 residues. Germline loops: CDR1 SQVTM, CDR2 ANQGSEA. As DNA, the CDR3 is TGCAGCGTTGAAGAGGCTAGCGGGGGGGCCCTGAATACGCAGTATTTT. It yields the protein CSVEEASGGALNTQYF.

This sequence joins TRBV7-2 and TRBJ1-1; tentatively, D is TRBD1 (5 bases). CDR1 is SGHTA, CDR2 FQGNSA, per germline. Trimming removed 5 bases at V and 0 bases at J, with 13 bases between. The CDR3 totals 15 residues. CDR3 DNA sequence: TGTGCCAGCAGCCCCCAGGGCAGGGTGAACACTGAAGCTTTCTTT. Protein product: CASSPQGRVNTEAFF. Supplemented by reference TRBV7-2 and TRBJ1-1, the full variable domain reads GAGVSQSPSNKVTEKGKDVELRCDPISGHTALYWYRQSLGQGLEFLIYFQGNSAPDKSGLPSDRFSAERTGGSVSTLTIQRTQQEDSAVYLCASSPQGRVNTEAFFGQGTRLTVV.

The chain uses TRBV29-1 and TRBJ2-7; the match to TRBD1 covers 7 bases. Germline lookup yields CDR1 SQVTM and CDR2 ANQGSEA. The J segment lost 5 bases and the V segment lost 0 bases, leaving 7 bases of the junction unmatched. This CDR3 region has 14 residues. CDR3 coding DNA: TGCAGCGTTGAAGATTACCGGGACAGAAACGAGCAGTACTTC. It specifies CSVEDYRDRNEQYF.

The chain uses TRBV12-3 or TRBV12-4 and TRBJ2-1; the match to TRBD2 covers 8 bases. CDR3 length equals 15 residues. V trimming: 3 bases; J trimming: 5 bases; junction bases outside the gene matches: 6. CDR3 protein: CASSFSRGANNEQFF. The CDR3, as DNA: TGTGCCAGCAGTTTTTCGCGGGGGGCCAACAATGAGCAGTTCTTC.

The V and J genes are TRBV4-3 and TRBJ2-5; D may be TRBD2 (6 bases). This CDR3 has 15 residues. Trimming took 0 bases from V and 2 from J, leaving 10 bases between them. Germline V CDR1 and CDR2: LGHNA, YSLEER. The CDR3 sequence is CASSQDPSAQETQYF. The CDR3 DNA sequence: TGCGCCAGCAGCCAAGATCCTAGCGCACAAGAGACCCAGTACTTC.